Reported below is one T cell receptor beta chain. Trimming left V 2 bases short and J 4 bases short, with 16 bases between. Germline V lookup: CDR1 SGHTA, CDR2 FQGNSA. The CDR3 has 16 amino acids. The data originate from a study of blood T cell repertoires in COVID-19. Across the study: PBMCs, B-cell-depleted T cells, or T cells provided the cDNA or gDNA that made up the material.

Source study methods: Nucleated cell number was recorded as an estimate derived from reference gene primer amplification. Assay used: immunoSEQ multiplex PCR; TCRdb lists only in-frame clones, some missing. V and J calls and clone size follow that table, whereas D and trimming were derived from the DNA. The data show about 45,000 clones, with approximately 86% seen just once and roughly 5% held by the top ten. This TCR came from a man aged 45-65 years with active COVID-19. The chain couples TRBV7-2 to TRBJ2-3, with a weak D call TRBD2 (5 bases). Sequencing used peripheral blood. The CDR3 nucleotides read TGTGCCAGCAGCTTACGGGCGGTGCGGAGGCCAGATACGCAGTATTTT. It specifies CASSLRAVRRPDTQYF.